Listed below are T cell receptor beta chains from one sample, sequenced in a study of blood T cell repertoires in COVID-19. Sequencing used immunoSEQ multiplex PCR; TCRdb keeps in-frame clones, though not all of them. The sample contains about 210,000 clones, 75% to 90% of which appear only once. Sequencing used peripheral blood. These receptor sequences come from a man between 60 and 75 years old with acute or convalescent COVID-19. Both conserved end residues are part of each CDR3. D genes are given only for firm matches. The listing skips clone size in some rows; elsewhere it reads once, few, many or a size class.

V gene	J gene	D gene	clone size	CDR3 protein	CDR3 DNA
TRBV7-7	TRBJ2-1	TRBD1	NA	CASSLGWTGGNNEQFF	TGTGCCAGCAGCTTAGGTTGGACAGGGGGTAACAATGAGCAGTTCTTC
TRBV27	TRBJ2-7	TRBD1	medium-sized	CASSQPTGVRAYEQYF	TGTGCCAGCAGTCAACCCACAGGGGTCCGCGCTTACGAGCAGTACTTC
TRBV7-9	TRBJ2-1	TRBD1	NA	CASSSRGWGSYNEQFF	TGTGCCAGCAGCTCCAGGGGGTGGGGCTCCTACAATGAGCAGTTCTTC
TRBV13	TRBJ2-5	TRBD2	NA	CASSCLAAGKSRETQYF	TGTGCCAGCAGCTGCCTAGCGGCCGGGAAATCACGGGAGACCCAGTACTTC
TRBV5-6	TRBJ2-3	NA	NA	CASSLDYRSTDTQYF	TGTGCCAGCAGCCTGGACTACCGTTCCACAGATACGCAGTATTTT
TRBV12-5	TRBJ1-5	TRBD1	NA	CASGSYFPTGKDNNQPQHF	TGTGCTAGTGGTTCGTACTTCCCGACAGGGAAAGATAACAATCAGCCCCAGCATTTT
TRBV11-2	TRBJ2-1	TRBD2	few	CASSARLAGGNNEQFF	TGTGCCAGCAGCGCCAGACTAGCGGGAGGGAACAATGAGCAGTTCTTC
TRBV28	TRBJ2-7	NA	NA	CASRARQEYYEQYF	TGTGCCAGCAGAGCTAGACAGGAATACTACGAGCAGTACTTC
TRBV11-2	TRBJ2-3	TRBD2	NA	CASSLGLAGDTQYF	TGTGCCAGCAGCTTAGGACTAGCTGGAGATACGCAGTATTTT
TRBV27	TRBJ2-1	NA	NA	CASKRKTGANYNEQFF	TGTGCCAGCAAACGCAAGACAGGTGCCAACTACAATGAGCAGTTCTTC
TRBV15	TRBJ1-1	NA	NA	CATSRSRNTEAFF	TGTGCCACCAGCAGATCCAGGAACACTGAAGCTTTCTTT
TRBV6-2/TRBV6-3	TRBJ1-1	TRBD1	NA	CASSPGQGLNTEAFF	TGTGCCAGCAGCCCGGGACAGGGATTAAACACTGAAGCTTTCTTT
TRBV9	TRBJ2-1	NA	NA	CASSVVEDWWEQFF	TGTGCCAGCAGCGTAGTTGAGGATTGGTGGGAGCAGTTCTTC
TRBV5-8	TRBJ1-1	NA	NA	CASTYNRRNTEAFF	TGTGCCAGCACCTACAACAGGAGGAACACTGAAGCTTTCTTT
TRBV7-9	TRBJ2-2	TRBD2	NA	CASSPSLAGVTGELFF	TGTGCCAGCAGCCCTAGCCTAGCGGGAGTCACCGGGGAGCTGTTTTTT
TRBV9	TRBJ2-2	TRBD2	NA	CASSVEAGGPTGELFF	TGTGCCAGCAGCGTAGAGGCGGGGGGGCCCACCGGGGAGCTGTTTTTT
TRBV7-9	TRBJ2-5	NA	NA	CASSPLRGIGETQYF	TGTGCCAGCAGCCCCCTCCGGGGGATCGGGGAGACCCAGTACTTC
TRBV2	TRBJ1-1	NA	NA	CASREQGHVTEAFF	TGTGCCAGCCGCGAACAAGGACACGTCACTGAAGCTTTCTTT
TRBV10-3	TRBJ2-7	NA	NA	CAISARLVSEQYF	TGTGCCATCAGTGCCAGACTAGTTTCCGAGCAGTACTTC
TRBV6-5	TRBJ1-1	NA	NA	CASSWGDSSMNTEAFF	TGTGCCAGCAGTTGGGGGGACTCCAGCATGAACACTGAAGCTTTCTTT
TRBV2	TRBJ1-4	NA	NA	CASSGQGNEKLFF	TGTGCCAGCAGTGGCCAGGGGAATGAAAAACTGTTTTTT
TRBV7-2	TRBJ2-5	NA	NA	CASSRGTQETQYF	TGTGCCAGCAGCCGCGGGACCCAAGAGACCCAGTACTTC
TRBV9	TRBJ2-2	TRBD2	NA	CASRTSQIAGELFF	TGTGCCAGTCGGACTAGTCAAATCGCCGGGGAGCTGTTTTTT
TRBV29-1	TRBJ2-2	TRBD2	NA	CSAGTSGTGELFF	TGCAGCGCGGGGACTAGCGGAACCGGGGAGCTGTTTTTT
TRBV27	TRBJ1-1	NA	NA	CASKLAGQLNTEAFF	TGTGCCAGCAAGTTAGCAGGGCAGCTGAACACTGAAGCTTTCTTT
TRBV25-1	TRBJ1-5	NA	NA	CASGGTDNQPQHF	TGTGCCAGCGGCGGGACCGATAATCAGCCCCAGCATTTT
TRBV3-1/TRBV3-2	TRBJ1-6	TRBD1	NA	CASSQGPYLGQGALFDSPLHF	TGTGCCAGCAGCCAAGGTCCGTATCTCGGCCAGGGGGCGTTATTTGATTCACCCCTCCACTTT
TRBV21-1	TRBJ1-5	NA	NA	CASSKALWSGDNQPQHF	TGTGCCAGCAGCAAAGCGCTTTGGTCAGGGGACAATCAGCCCCAGCATTTT
TRBV25-1	TRBJ2-3	NA	NA	CASSESTEVADTQYF	TGTGCCAGCAGTGAATCCACCGAGGTCGCAGATACGCAGTATTTT
TRBV19	TRBJ1-5	TRBD1	NA	CASTQDRGEPQHF	TGTGCCAGTACCCAGGACAGGGGTGAGCCCCAGCATTTT
TRBV7-8	TRBJ1-4	TRBD1	NA	CASSLNSPGQGQEKLFF	TGTGCCAGCAGCTTGAACTCCCCGGGACAGGGTCAGGAAAAACTGTTTTTT
TRBV7-8	TRBJ2-3	TRBD1	NA	CASSLGPSGGRTDTQYF	TGTGCCAGCAGCTTAGGTCCGTCAGGGGGTCGCACAGATACGCAGTATTTT
TRBV2	TRBJ1-1	NA	NA	CVSTQGPSTEAFF	TGTGTCTCAACCCAGGGGCCGAGCACTGAAGCTTTCTTT
TRBV4-1	TRBJ1-2	NA	few	CASSQDTYGGYGYTF	TGCGCCAGCAGCCAAGATACGTACGGGGGCTATGGCTACACCTTC
TRBV7-9	TRBJ2-1	TRBD1	NA	CASSFDRDEQFF	TGTGCCAGCAGCTTCGACAGGGACGAGCAGTTCTTC
TRBV11-3	TRBJ1-1	TRBD1	once	CASSLDSGGGTEAFF	TGTGCCAGCAGCTTAGATTCAGGGGGAGGCACTGAAGCTTTCTTT
TRBV18	TRBJ1-6	NA	once	CASSPTATYNSPLHF	TGTGCCAGCTCACCGACAGCTACCTATAATTCACCCCTCCACTTT
TRBV29-1	TRBJ1-5	NA	few	CSVGHSNQPQHF	TGCAGCGTTGGGCACAGCAATCAGCCCCAGCATTTT